A selection of T cell receptor beta chains follows, all from one sample in a study of response to subunit inactivated influenza vaccine. From the RT-PCR reads, TCRdb called clonotypes with MiXCR, one entry per CDR3 protein. Counted here are 650,000 to 800,000 distinct CDR3 sequences, approximately 14% occurring once; the ten biggest clones make up 5.5% to 7%. This specimen consisted of PBMCs from blood, obtained 14 to 15 days before vaccination. These receptor sequences come from a man aged 50 to 60 who received an inactivated influenza vaccine. CDR3s include the opening cysteine and the closing phenylalanine or tryptophan. The D gene is left open where the match is weak. Clone size appears in some rows only: once, few, many, or a class for an expanded clone.

d_gene	abundance	v_gene	j_gene	CDR3aa	CDR3nt
TRBD2	few	TRBV7-2	TRBJ2-3	CASSPVGLAARDTQYF	TGTGCCAGCAGCCCCGTTGGACTAGCGGCAAGGGATACGCAGTATTTT
.	.	TRBV10-3	TRBJ1-6	CAIGTEGNSPLHF	TGTGCCATTGGGACCGAGGGTAATTCACCCCTCCACTTT
TRBD1	few	TRBV2	TRBJ2-3	CASSRQGLDTQYF	TGTGCCAGCAGCAGACAGGGATTGGATACGCAGTATTTT
TRBD1	.	TRBV27	TRBJ1-6	CASSRITTGGGNSPLHF	TGTGCCAGCAGCCGGATCACCACAGGGGGCGGAAATTCACCCCTCCACTTT
.	.	TRBV15	TRBJ2-1	CATSRAGAIHNEQFF	TGTGCCACCAGCAGAGCCGGGGCTATCCACAATGAGCAGTTCTTC
TRBD1	.	TRBV20-1	TRBJ1-5	CSARDDRGGNQPQHF	TGCAGTGCTAGAGATGACAGGGGTGGCAATCAGCCCCAGCATTTT
TRBD2	many	TRBV9	TRBJ2-1	CASSQSGSSYNEQFF	TGTGCCAGCAGCCAAAGCGGGAGCTCCTACAATGAGCAGTTCTTC
TRBD2	.	TRBV7-8	TRBJ2-1	CASSLWRLAGYTEQFF	TGTGCCAGCAGCTTATGGCGGCTAGCGGGTTACACTGAGCAGTTCTTC
TRBD2	.	TRBV5-6	TRBJ2-1	CASSFRSAAGGYNEQFF	TGTGCCAGCAGCTTTCGCTCGGCGGCGGGAGGTTACAATGAGCAGTTCTTC
TRBD1	.	TRBV18	TRBJ1-2	CASSPRQGEDGYTF	TGTGCCAGCTCACCACGCCAGGGGGAAGATGGCTACACCTTC
.	.	TRBV12-3/TRBV12-4	TRBJ1-2	CASSLTPPLYGYTF	TGTGCCAGCAGTTTAACCCCCCCGCTATATGGCTACACCTTC
TRBD2	few	TRBV5-1	TRBJ2-3	CASSSSAGGPDTQYF	TGCGCCAGCAGCTCCTCGGCGGGAGGGCCAGATACGCAGTATTTT
.	.	TRBV4-3	TRBJ2-7	CASSVGEDSSYEQYF	TGCGCCAGCAGCGTCGGGGAGGATAGCTCCTACGAGCAGTACTTC
TRBD1	many	TRBV5-1	TRBJ2-7	CASSPGQGSEQYF	TGCGCCAGCAGCCCAGGACAGGGCTCCGAGCAGTACTTC
.	few	TRBV12-3/TRBV12-4	TRBJ1-1	CASSLDAYEAFF	TGTGCCAGCAGTTTAGACGCCTATGAAGCTTTCTTT
.	few	TRBV7-9	TRBJ2-1	CASSRGAYNEQFF	TGTGCCAGCAGTCGAGGGGCCTACAATGAGCAGTTCTTC
.	few	TRBV9	TRBJ1-6	CASSVGPEVGSPLHF	TGTGCCAGCAGCGTAGGTCCGGAGGTTGGGTCACCCCTCCACTTT
.	few	TRBV9	TRBJ2-2	CASSVLGENTGELFF	TGTGCCAGCAGCGTACTCGGCGAGAACACCGGGGAGCTGTTTTTT
TRBD1	few	TRBV11-1	TRBJ1-1	CASSHPWDRGGGVNTEAFF	TGTGCCAGCAGCCACCCGTGGGACAGGGGCGGTGGGGTGAACACTGAAGCTTTCTTT
TRBD1	.	TRBV7-8	TRBJ2-2	CASSLAPGQGRELFF	TGTGCCAGCAGCTTAGCACCGGGACAGGGACGGGAGCTGTTTTTT
.	.	TRBV30	TRBJ2-4	CATGGRGNRKNIQYF	TGTGCCACCGGGGGCAGAGGAAACCGCAAAAACATTCAGTACTTC
.	.	TRBV29-1	TRBJ2-5	CSVVGTVGGTQYF	TGCAGCGTCGTTGGGACTGTCGGAGGGACCCAGTACTTC
.	few	TRBV27	TRBJ2-1	CASSFGLTPANEQFF	TGTGCCAGCAGTTTCGGGCTAACCCCTGCTAATGAGCAGTTCTTC
.	few	TRBV20-1	TRBJ2-2	CSAKNDTGELFF	TGCAGTGCTAAGAATGACACCGGGGAGCTGTTTTTT
.	.	TRBV6-5	TRBJ1-2	CASSYSSDGLYGYTF	TGTGCCAGCAGTTACTCGAGCGACGGGCTCTATGGCTACACCTTC
.	many	TRBV10-3	TRBJ2-1	CAISVTAGFYEQFF	TGTGCCATCAGTGTCACTGCCGGTTTCTATGAGCAGTTCTTC
TRBD2	.	TRBV20-1	TRBJ2-4	CSAPGGPVKNIQYF	TGCAGTGCCCCGGGGGGGCCGGTCAAAAACATTCAGTACTTC
.	few	TRBV5-1	TRBJ2-2	CASSFMQGRGTGELFF	TGCGCCAGCAGCTTTATGCAGGGGCGCGGCACCGGGGAGCTGTTTTTT
.	.	TRBV2	TRBJ1-5	CASSVAQAHQPQHF	TGTGCCAGCAGTGTGGCACAGGCACATCAGCCCCAGCATTTT
TRBD1	few	TRBV7-9	TRBJ2-7	CASSAGQGLYEQYF	TGTGCCAGCAGCGCGGGACAGGGATTATACGAGCAGTACTTC
.	.	TRBV28	TRBJ2-1	CASTPLGTASYNEQFF	TGTGCCAGCACCCCCTTGGGGACGGCCTCCTACAATGAGCAGTTCTTC